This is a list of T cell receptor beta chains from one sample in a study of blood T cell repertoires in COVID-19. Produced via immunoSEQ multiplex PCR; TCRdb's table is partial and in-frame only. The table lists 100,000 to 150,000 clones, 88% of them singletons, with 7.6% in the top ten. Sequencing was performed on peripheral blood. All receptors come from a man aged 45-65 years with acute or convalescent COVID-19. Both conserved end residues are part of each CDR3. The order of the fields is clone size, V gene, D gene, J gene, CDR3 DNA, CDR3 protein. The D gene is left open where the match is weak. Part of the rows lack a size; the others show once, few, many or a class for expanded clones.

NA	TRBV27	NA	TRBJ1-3	TGTGCCAGCAGTTATCGGGGGGCGGTTGGAAACACCATATATTTT	CASSYRGAVGNTIYF
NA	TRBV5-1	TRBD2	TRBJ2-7	TGCGCCAGCAGCCCTGGGACTAGCGGGAGGATCTCCTACGAGCAGTACTTC	CASSPGTSGRISYEQYF
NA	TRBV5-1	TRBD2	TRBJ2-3	TGCGCCAGCATGATTGCGGGAGGAGATACGCAGTATTTT	CASMIAGGDTQYF
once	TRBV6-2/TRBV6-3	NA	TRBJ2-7	TGTGCCAGCAGCCGATCCTTTACTCTCTCCTACGAGCAGTACTTC	CASSRSFTLSYEQYF
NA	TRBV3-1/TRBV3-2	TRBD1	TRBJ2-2	TGTGCCAGCAGCCACGAACAGGGGTTCGGGGAGCTGTTTTTT	CASSHEQGFGELFF
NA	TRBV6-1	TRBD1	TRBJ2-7	TGTGCCAGCAGTGACAACAGGGGTGGCGAGCAGTACTTC	CASSDNRGGEQYF
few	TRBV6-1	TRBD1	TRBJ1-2	TGTGCCAGCAGTGCCCCTCAGGGACAGGGGCATGGCGGCTACACCTTC	CASSAPQGQGHGGYTF
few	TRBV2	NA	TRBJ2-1	TGTGCCAGCAGTGAATCCAGGGTGCATGAGCAGTTCTTC	CASSESRVHEQFF
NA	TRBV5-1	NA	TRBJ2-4	TGCGCCAGCAGCCCCGTGGGCGGGAATAAAAACATTCAGTACTTC	CASSPVGGNKNIQYF
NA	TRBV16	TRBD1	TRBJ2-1	TGTGCCAGCAGCCTACCAGAGGGGGACAGGGGGATTTGGAGCTCCTACAATGAGCAGTTCTTC	CASSLPEGDRGIWSSYNEQFF
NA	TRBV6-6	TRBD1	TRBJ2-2	TGTGCCACATACCGGGACAGGGGGCCGAACACCGGGGAGCTGTTTTTT	CATYRDRGPNTGELFF
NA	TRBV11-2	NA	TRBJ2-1	TGTGCCAGCAGCTTACAGGGGCTAGCGGCCTACAATGAGCAGTTCTTC	CASSLQGLAAYNEQFF
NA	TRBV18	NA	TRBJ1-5	NA	CASSFGSDQPQHF
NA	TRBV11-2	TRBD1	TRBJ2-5	TGTGCCAGCAGCTTAGATGGACAGGTCCAAGAGACCCAGTACTTC	CASSLDGQVQETQYF
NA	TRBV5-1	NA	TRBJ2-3	TGCGCCAGCAGCTCCGGAGATACGCAGTATTTT	CASSSGDTQYF
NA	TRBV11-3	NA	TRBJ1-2	TGTGCCAGCAGCCCCCGGACATACTCTAGGGGCTACACCTTC	CASSPRTYSRGYTF
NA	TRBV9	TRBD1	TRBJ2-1	TGTGCCAGCAGCGTCGGGGACAGGGGGCGAAATGAGCAGTTCTTC	CASSVGDRGRNEQFF
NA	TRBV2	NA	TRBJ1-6	TGTGCCAGCACAGGGGAGCAGAATTCACCCCTCCACTTT	CASTGEQNSPLHF
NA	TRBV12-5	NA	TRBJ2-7	TGTGCTAGTGGTCCGTCCGGACTGGGTGGGGAGCAGTACTTC	CASGPSGLGGEQYF
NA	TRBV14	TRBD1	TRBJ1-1	TGTGCCAGCAGCCTAGGACAGGGAACCAAAAACACTGAAGCTTTCTTT	CASSLGQGTKNTEAFF
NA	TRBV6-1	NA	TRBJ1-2	TGTGCCAGCAGTGAAGCGGGAAGGGGCTATGGCTACACCTTC	CASSEAGRGYGYTF
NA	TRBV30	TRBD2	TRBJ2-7	TGTGCCTGGAGGGGGGACTATCTGGGTGTCTCCTACGAGCAGTACTTC	CAWRGDYLGVSYEQYF
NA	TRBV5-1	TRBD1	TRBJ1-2	TGCGCCAGCAGCTTCGGGGACAGGGATGGTAACTATGGCTACACCTTC	CASSFGDRDGNYGYTF
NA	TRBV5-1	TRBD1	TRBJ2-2	TGCGCCAGCAGCCATCCCCAGGGACAGGAGTGGCCCCGGATCTGGGAGCTGTTTTTT	CASSHPQGQEWPRIWELFF
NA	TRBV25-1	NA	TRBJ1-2	TGTGCCAGCAGTGAATATTTTCGAGGGAATGGCTACACCTTC	CASSEYFRGNGYTF
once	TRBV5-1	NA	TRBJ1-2	TGCGCCAGCAGCTTGCCGGGGGACTATGGCTACACCTTC	CASSLPGDYGYTF
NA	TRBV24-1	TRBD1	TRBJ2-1	TGTGCCACCAGTGACACAAGACAGGGCCACTCCTACAATGAGCAGTTCTTC	CATSDTRQGHSYNEQFF
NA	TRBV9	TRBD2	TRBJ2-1	TGTGCCAGCAGCGTAGGGACTAGCGGGGAGCAGTTCTTC	CASSVGTSGEQFF
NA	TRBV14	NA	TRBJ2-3	TGTGCCAGCAGCACAGGGTCTAGCACAGATACGCAGTATTTT	CASSTGSSTDTQYF
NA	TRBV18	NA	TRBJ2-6	TGTGCCAGCTCTGGGACTCCCTCTCTCTCTGGGGCCAACGTCCTGACTTTC	CASSGTPSLSGANVLTF
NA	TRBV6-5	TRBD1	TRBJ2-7	TGTGCCAGCAGTTTACTAGGGACAGGTAGACCCTACGAGCAGTACTTC	CASSLLGTGRPYEQYF
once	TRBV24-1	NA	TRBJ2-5	TGTGCCACCAGTGATCTAGCAGGGGCGAGAGGACGACAAGAGACCCAGTACTTC	CATSDLAGARGRQETQYF
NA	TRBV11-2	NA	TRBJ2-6	TGTGCCAGCAGCTTCACACGGACAGCCAGCTCTGGGGCCAACGTCCTGACTTTC	CASSFTRTASSGANVLTF
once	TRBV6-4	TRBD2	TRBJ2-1	TGTGCCAGCAGTGGACTAGCGGGAGTGGGGGAGCAGTTCTTC	CASSGLAGVGEQFF
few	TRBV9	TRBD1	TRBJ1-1	TGTGCCAGCAGCACGTCGACAGGGAGTACTGAAGCTTTCTTT	CASSTSTGSTEAFF
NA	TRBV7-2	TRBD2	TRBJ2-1	TGTGCCAGCAGTTTTAGCGGGAGGGCCGCAGATGAGCAGTTCTTC	CASSFSGRAADEQFF
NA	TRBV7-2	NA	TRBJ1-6	TGTGCCAGCAGCTTAGTAGAGGGATCACCCCTCCACTTT	CASSLVEGSPLHF
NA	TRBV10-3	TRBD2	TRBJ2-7	TGTGCCATCAGGAGCGGGGACTCCTACGAGCAGTACTTC	CAIRSGDSYEQYF
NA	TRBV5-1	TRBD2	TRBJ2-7	TGCGCCAGCAGTCCGCTAGCGGGAGTCAGGAACGAGCAGTACTTC	CASSPLAGVRNEQYF
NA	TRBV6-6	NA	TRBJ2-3	TGTGCCAGCAGTTCCCTTGATACGCAGTATTTT	CASSSLDTQYF
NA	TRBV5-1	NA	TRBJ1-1	TGCGCCAGCAGCTCGGGCCTTCAGGGGTTTACTGAAGCTTTCTTT	CASSSGLQGFTEAFF
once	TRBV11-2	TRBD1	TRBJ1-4	TGTGCCAGCAGCTTAGAATCAGGGGGCAATGAAAAACTGTTTTTT	CASSLESGGNEKLFF
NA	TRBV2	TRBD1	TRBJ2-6	TGTGCCAGCAGTGAGGGACAGGGGCTTAGGGGGACTTTC	CASSEGQGLRGTF
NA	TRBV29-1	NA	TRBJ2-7	TGCAGCGTTGCAGGTTTATCCTACGAGCAGTACTTC	CSVAGLSYEQYF
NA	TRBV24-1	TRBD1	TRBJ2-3	TGTGCCACCAGTGATTCTGCGGGACAGGGAATAGATACGCAGTATTTT	CATSDSAGQGIDTQYF
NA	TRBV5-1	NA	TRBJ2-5	TGCGCCAGCAGCTTCAGCGGGGGACAGTACCAAGAGACCCAGTACTTC	CASSFSGGQYQETQYF
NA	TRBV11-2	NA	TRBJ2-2	TGTGCCAGCAGCTTAAGAGTTGGGAACACCGGGGAGCTGTTTTTT	CASSLRVGNTGELFF
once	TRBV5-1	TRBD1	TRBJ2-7	TGCGCCAGCAGCCCTTGGACAGGAGGCTACGAGCAGTACTTC	CASSPWTGGYEQYF